This entry lists 25 T cell receptor beta chains sequenced from one sample in a study of cytomegalovirus exposure and HLA in healthy donors. TCRdb's copy holds only in-frame clones and misses some; the assay was immunoSEQ multiplex PCR. The sample holds more than 130,000 clones; about 86% are singletons and the top ten take 7.5% to 10%. Sample: PBMCs. The receptor source for this set is a woman aged 18 to 35 in good health and CMV-seropositive.

The table lists this clone with a few counts. The V call is TRBV6-6, the J call TRBJ1-2; 11 nucleotides align to TRBD1. The CDR3 covers 13 residues. V shed 10 bases, J shed 4 bases, and the junction held 5 bases outside the gene matches. Germline lookup yields CDR1 MNHNY and CDR2 SVGAGI (reference sequence). The CDR3 sequence is CATSGTGGYGYTF. In DNA form, the CDR3 reads TGTGCCACATCCGGGACAGGGGGCTATGGCTACACCTTC.

The chain has TRBV11-2 and TRBJ2-1; perhaps TRBD1 as D (6 bases). CDR3 length: 13 amino acids. Germline CDR1 and CDR2: SGHAT and FQNNGV. Trimming shortened V by 5 bases and J by 4 bases, and 9 bases separated the two germline ends. DNA of the CDR3: TGTGCCAGCAGCCCGACAGGTTACAATGAGCAGTTCTTC. Translating it yields CASSPTGYNEQFF.

The V and J genes are TRBV28 and TRBJ2-1; 7 bases align to TRBD2. The CDR3 spans 18 residues. The V gene's germline CDR1 is MDHEN and CDR2 SYDVKM. V lost 0 bases to trimming and J lost 8 bases; unmatched junction nucleotides: 16. DNA of the CDR3: TGTGCCAGCAGTTTATGGTCCTATCTCGGCGGGAGTCTCCATGAGCAGTTCTTC. Translation gives CASSLWSYLGGSLHEQFF.

The V and J genes are TRBV7-2 and TRBJ2-1; 7 bases map to TRBD2. Germline CDR1 is SGHTA and CDR2 is FQGNSA. This CDR3 region has 19 residues. J gave up 6 bases and V 5 bases, and 22 bases lay outside the gene matches. The CDR3 sequence is CASSLQLAVATTSLNEQFF. In DNA, the CDR3 is TGTGCCAGCAGCCTCCAGCTAGCGGTAGCCACCACCTCTCTCAATGAGCAGTTCTTC.

The chain carries TRBV5-1 and TRBJ1-1; D might be TRBD1 (5 bases). The CDR3 extends over 14 amino acids. Germline CDR1 and CDR2: SGHRS and YFSETQ. The V and J ends lost 0 bases and 4 bases respectively, with 10 bases between them. CDR3 protein: CASSLEGVGTEAFF. The CDR3 nucleotides are TGCGCCAGCAGCTTGGAAGGGGTTGGCACTGAAGCTTTCTTT.

The chain is built from TRBV18 and TRBJ2-2; perhaps TRBD2 as D (5 bases). The CDR3 covers 14 residues. Germline V CDR1 and CDR2: KGHSH, LQKENI. The V end lost 3 bases, the J end lost 4 bases, and 9 bases lay between the germline ends. CDR3 DNA sequence: TGTGCCAGCTCACCCCCTAGCAGCACCGGGGAGCTGTTTTTT. It encodes CASSPPSSTGELFF.

The V and J genes are TRBV28 and TRBJ2-3; 10 bases map to TRBD2. Germline assignment: CDR1 MDHEN and CDR2 SYDVKM. There are 17 residues in the CDR3. The V gene end was trimmed by 2 bases and the J gene end by 1 base; junction bases not matched to a gene: 6. The CDR3 DNA sequence: TGTGCCAGCAGTTTAAGCGGGAGGGTGCGGGGCACAGATACGCAGTATTTT. Translated, it gives CASSLSGRVRGTDTQYF. Supplemented by reference TRBV28 and TRBJ2-3, the full variable domain reads DVKVTQSSRYLVKRTGEKVFLECVQDMDHENMFWYRQDPGLGLRLIYFSYDVKMKEKGDIPEGYSVSREKKERFSLILESASTNQTSMYLCASSLSGRVRGTDTQYFGPGTRLTVL.

This sequence joins TRBV4-1 and TRBJ2-2; D perhaps matches TRBD2 (6 bases). Trimming left V 1 base short and J 1 base short, with 10 bases between. CDR3 length: 16 amino acids. CDR1 is MGHRA, CDR2 YSYEKL, per germline. The CDR3 region has the DNA TGCGCCAGCAGCCAAGGGCCCGGGAGGAACACCGGGGAGCTGTTTTTT. This sequence encodes CASSQGPGRNTGELFF.

This chain joins TRBV6-1 and TRBJ2-7; no clear D gene. Trimming cost V 3 bases and J 4 bases, with 13 bases left between them. The CDR3 extends over 14 amino acids. Germline CDR1 and CDR2: MNHNS and SASEGT. The CDR3 region is CASSEIVSWYEQYF. The CDR3 DNA sequence: TGTGCCAGCAGTGAGATAGTCTCCTGGTACGAGCAGTACTTC.

The J gene is TRBJ2-2, the V gene TRBV18, with D perhaps matching TRBD2 (6 bases). Per the germline V gene, CDR1 is KGHSH and CDR2 is LQKENI. V was cut by 1 base and J by 7 bases, with 16 bases left in between. The CDR3 spans 16 residues. CDR3 in amino acids: CASSPRQGRRGGELFF. For the CDR3, the DNA is TGTGCCAGCTCACCACGCCAGGGACGGCGGGGCGGGGAGCTGTTTTTT.

The rearrangement links TRBV10-2 to TRBJ1-6, with D maybe TRBD1 (5 bases). Looked up from germline, CDR1 is WSHSY and CDR2 is SAAADI. Between the trimmed V and J ends, which lost 8 bases and 6 bases, there was a span of 14 bases. This CDR3 comprises 14 residues. The CDR3 sequence: CASYRGQGNSPLHF. The CDR3 coding sequence is TGCGCCAGCTATAGGGGTCAAGGTAATTCACCCCTCCACTTT.

This chain joins TRBV7-2 and TRBJ2-5; no firm D call. V dropped 4 bases and J dropped 1 base, with 7 bases sitting between them. The CDR3 is made up of 13 amino acids. Per germline, CDR1 SGHTA and CDR2 FQGNSA. The CDR3 DNA reads as TGTGCCAGCAGCTCAATCATCCAAGAGACCCAGTACTTC. Amino acids: CASSSIIQETQYF. Combining the CDR3 with reference TRBV7-2 and TRBJ2-5 gives the whole variable domain GAGVSQSPSNKVTEKGKDVELRCDPISGHTALYWYRQSLGQGLEFLIYFQGNSAPDKSGLPSDRFSAERTGGSVSTLTIQRTQQEDSAVYLCASSSIIQETQYFGPGTRLLVL.

This clone was seen more than once but under ten times. The genes are TRBV27 and TRBJ1-6; D not certain. The germline V and J ends were trimmed by 5 bases and 0 bases, with 8 bases remaining between them. Germline V CDR1 and CDR2: MNHEY, SMNVEV (reference sequence). This CDR3 comprises 15 residues. The CDR3 sequence is CASSPRGSYNSPLHF. CDR3 coding DNA: TGTGCCAGCAGTCCCCGGGGCTCCTATAATTCACCCCTCCACTTT.

V usage is TRBV4-3 and J usage is TRBJ1-6; no clear D gene. Germline assignment: CDR1 LGHNA and CDR2 YSLEER. This CDR3 comprises 16 residues. Trimming took 0 bases from V and 2 from J, leaving 8 bases between them. The CDR3 bases are TGCGCCAGCAGCCAAGACGACGGGGCCTATAATTCACCCCTCCACTTT. Amino acid sequence: CASSQDDGAYNSPLHF.

V is TRBV6-5 and J is TRBJ2-3; no clear D gene. The CDR3 loop spans 14 amino acids. Germline lookup yields CDR1 MNHEY and CDR2 SVGAGI. The V and J ends lost 6 bases and 3 bases respectively, with 13 bases between them. The CDR3 is CASSHPRRTDTQYF. The CDR3 coding sequence is TGTGCCAGCAGCCACCCTCGTCGGACAGATACGCAGTATTTT.

The J gene is TRBJ2-6, the V gene TRBV18; 8 nucleotides line up with TRBD1. Trimming removed 3 bases from V and 4 bases from J; junction bases left unmatched: 14. Germline assignment: CDR1 KGHSH and CDR2 LQKENI. The CDR3 loop spans 19 amino acids. As DNA, the CDR3 is TGTGCCAGCTCACCCATACCGGGACAGGCCTCTCGCGGGGCCAACGTCCTGACTTTC. Translated: CASSPIPGQASRGANVLTF.

Details on this clone: One end of the junction fails to match germline, which may point to a read error. The chain couples TRBV7-7 to TRBJ2-7; maybe TRBD2 (6 bases). Germline-derived CDR1 and CDR2 are SSHAT and FNYEAQ (reference sequence). CDR3 length equals 14 residues. For the CDR3, the DNA is TGTGCTAGCAGCCCGGACGGAGGGGTGGGCGAGCAGTACTTC. Amino acid sequence: CASSPDGGVGEQYF.

J is TRBJ1-2 and V is TRBV29-1; 9 nucleotides align to TRBD1. The V segment lost 6 bases and the J segment 4 bases; nucleotides outside the gene matches: 6. Germline CDR1 reads SQVTM; CDR2 reads ANQGSEA. The CDR3 consists of 13 residues. The CDR3 DNA reads TGCAGCGTCGCGGGACAGGGCTCCTATGGCTACACCTTC. It specifies CSVAGQGSYGYTF.

This clone was recorded only once. The chain links TRBV28 to TRBJ1-6; 7 nucleotides match TRBD1. The CDR3 is made up of 14 amino acids. J gave up 8 bases and V 5 bases, and 6 bases lay outside the gene matches. CDR1 and CDR2 (germline): MDHEN, SYDVKM. Here the CDR3 DNA reads TGTGCCAGCAGTCCTTACAGGGGTGATTCACCCCTCCACTTT. It translates to CASSPYRGDSPLHF.

V and J are TRBV28 and TRBJ1-2; TRBD1 matches 8 bases. V was clipped by 4 bases and J by 5 bases; unmatched bases: 9. CDR3 length: 15 amino acids. The germline gives CDR1 MDHEN, CDR2 SYDVKM. For the CDR3, the DNA is TGTGCCAGCAGTTCCCCTCAAACAGGGGGGTATGGCTACACCTTC. This codes for CASSSPQTGGYGYTF.

V is TRBV7-2 and J is TRBJ2-5; 10 bases align to TRBD2. CDR3 size: 15 residues. V trimming: 0 bases; J trimming: 7 bases; junction bases outside the gene matches: 5. The germline V gene encodes CDR1 SGHTA and CDR2 FQGNSA. The CDR3: CASSLAPSGSGTQYF. CDR3 DNA sequence: TGTGCCAGCAGCTTAGCACCTAGCGGGAGTGGGACCCAGTACTTC.

J is TRBJ2-3 and V is TRBV5-1; TRBD1 agrees at 8 bases. The J segment lost 1 base and the V segment lost 3 bases, leaving 1 base of the junction unmatched. The CDR3 runs to 14 residues. Germline CDR1 reads SGHRS; CDR2 reads YFSETQ. CDR3 nucleotides: TGCGCCAGCAGCTGGGGACAGGGCACAGATACGCAGTATTTT. Amino acids: CASSWGQGTDTQYF.

The rearrangement uses TRBV10-3 and TRBJ2-7, with 8 bases lining up with TRBD2. The junction had 8 bases not matched to a gene; V was cut back by 10 bases and J by 3 bases. The CDR3 has 13 amino acids. The germline V gene has CDR1 ENHRY and CDR2 SYGVKD. The CDR3 loop is CATGRAEVYEQYF. The CDR3 bases are TGTGCCACCGGGAGGGCGGAAGTCTACGAGCAGTACTTC.

The chain is built from TRBV9 and TRBJ2-2, with 11 bases that match TRBD1. The length of the CDR3 is 16 residues. From germline, CDR1 is SGDLS and CDR2 YYNGEE. Trimming removed 2 bases from V and 5 bases from J; junction bases left unmatched: 5. The CDR3 here is CASSVFGTGGTGELFF. CDR3 bases: TGTGCCAGCAGCGTCTTCGGGACAGGGGGTACCGGGGAGCTGTTTTTT.

J is TRBJ1-2 and V is TRBV10-3, with 8 bases matching TRBD1. After removal of 4 bases from V and 3 bases from J, the junction contained 13 bases not matched to a gene. This CDR3 comprises 17 residues. CDR1 and CDR2 from the germline V gene are ENHRY and SYGVKD. CDR3 residues: CAISGQGPGGGHYGYTF. For the CDR3, the DNA is TGTGCCATCAGTGGCCAGGGCCCAGGGGGCGGGCACTATGGCTACACCTTC.